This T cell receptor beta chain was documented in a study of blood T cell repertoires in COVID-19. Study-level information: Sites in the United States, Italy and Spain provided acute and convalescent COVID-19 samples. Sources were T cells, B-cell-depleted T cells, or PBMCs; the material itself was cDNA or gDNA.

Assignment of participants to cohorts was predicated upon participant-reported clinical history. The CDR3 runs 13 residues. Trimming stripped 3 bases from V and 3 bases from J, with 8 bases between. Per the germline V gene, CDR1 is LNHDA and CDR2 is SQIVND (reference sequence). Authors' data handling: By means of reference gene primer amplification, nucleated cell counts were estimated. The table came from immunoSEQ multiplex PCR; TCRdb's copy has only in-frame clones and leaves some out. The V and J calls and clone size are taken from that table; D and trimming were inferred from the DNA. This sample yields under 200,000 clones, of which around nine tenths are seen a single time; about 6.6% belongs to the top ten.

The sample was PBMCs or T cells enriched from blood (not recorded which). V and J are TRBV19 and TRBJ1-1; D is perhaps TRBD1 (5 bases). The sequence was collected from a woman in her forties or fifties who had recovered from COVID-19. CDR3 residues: CASSIRVDTEAFF. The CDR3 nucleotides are TGTGCCAGTAGTATCAGGGTTGACACTGAAGCTTTCTTT.